These 29 T cell receptor beta chains were sequenced from one sample in a study of coeliac disease. Clones were read by immunoSEQ multiplex PCR, and TCRdb kept only the in-frame ones, dropping some. There are several thousand clones in the sample; less than 75% occur only once, and around 9.1% lies in the top ten. The sample was intraepithelial lymphocytes from the gut. These receptors were collected from a woman aged 60 to 75 with celiac disease.

In its sample, this clone was seen once. The CDR3 sequence: CASSLARTGNTEAFF. The CDR3 DNA reads TGTGCCAGCAGCTTGGCCCGAACAGGGAACACTGAAGCTTTCTTT. The V and J genes are TRBV5-8 and TRBJ1-1; possibly TRBD1 for D (5 bases). The ends were cut back, 0 bases at V and 1 base at J, with 10 bases in the middle. CDR1 is SGHTS and CDR2 is YDEGEE in the germline V gene. The CDR3 spans 15 residues.

CDR3 DNA sequence: TGTGCCAGCAGCTTGGACTCCCAAGAGACCCAGTACTTC. Its translation is CASSLDSQETQYF. The rearrangement uses TRBV5-6 and TRBJ2-5, with D hard to call. The germline V gene has CDR1 SGHDT and CDR2 YYEEEE. CDR3 length: 13 amino acids. Between the trimmed V and J ends, which lost 0 bases and 1 base, there was a span of 4 bases.

The rearrangement joins TRBV9 to TRBJ2-6; a possible D gene is TRBD1 (6 bases). The length of the CDR3 is 17 residues. The V end was cut by 4 bases, the J end by 4 bases, with 18 bases between. Germline CDR1 SGDLS, CDR2 YYNGEE. The CDR3 loop is CASSHRPQGGGANVLTF. The DNA of the CDR3 is TGTGCCAGCAGCCACAGGCCACAGGGCGGCGGGGCCAACGTCCTGACTTTC.

This clone occurred a few times. The chain couples TRBV28 to TRBJ2-7, with TRBD2 matching 7 bases. Germline V CDR1 and CDR2: MDHEN, SYDVKM. V was clipped by 3 bases and J by 1 base; unmatched bases: 3. This CDR3 region has 14 residues. DNA for the CDR3: TGTGCCAGCAGTTTTGGGGGAGGGTCCTACGAGCAGTACTTC. Translated: CASSFGGGSYEQYF.

The table lists this clone with a few counts. The chain recombines TRBV19 with TRBJ2-3, with 8 bases lining up with TRBD1. CDR3 length: 14 amino acids. Germline V gene sequence: CDR1 LNHDA, CDR2 SQIVND (reference sequence). V was pared by 4 bases and J by 5 bases, with 5 bases of the junction left unmatched. The CDR3 sequence: CASSTGQVGDTQYF. The DNA of the CDR3 is TGTGCCAGTAGTACGGGACAGGTCGGAGATACGCAGTATTTT.

This sequence joins TRBV27 and TRBJ2-1, with D possibly matching TRBD1 (5 bases). With 5 bases removed from V and 0 bases from J, the gap between germline ends came to 11 bases. The CDR3 runs 15 residues. Germline assignment: CDR1 MNHEY and CDR2 SMNVEV (reference sequence). The CDR3 loop is CASSVGRYSYNEQFF. In DNA form, the CDR3 reads TGTGCCAGCAGTGTGGGGCGATACTCCTACAATGAGCAGTTCTTC.

In its sample, this clone was seen a few times. This sequence joins TRBV2 and TRBJ2-7; D ambiguous. CDR3 size: 13 residues. Germline V CDR1 and CDR2: SNHLY, FYNNEI. Trimming removed 8 bases at V and 0 bases at J, with 11 bases between. CDR3 sequence reads: CASFEVYSYEQYF. DNA of the CDR3: TGTGCCAGCTTCGAGGTATACTCCTACGAGCAGTACTTC.

The chain combines TRBV30 with TRBJ2-5, with 9 positions matching TRBD2. Per germline, CDR1 GTSNPN and CDR2 SVGIG (reference sequence). The CDR3 loop spans 14 amino acids. V gave up 1 base and J gave up 2 bases; unmatched junction bases: 2. The CDR3 bases are TGTGCCTGGAGTGGACTAGCGGATCAAGAGACCCAGTACTTC. This sequence encodes CAWSGLADQETQYF.

V gene TRBV9 combines with J gene TRBJ2-2; maybe TRBD1 (5 bases). V dropped 6 bases and J dropped 3 bases, with 6 bases sitting between them. Germline CDR1 SGDLS, CDR2 YYNGEE. The CDR3 is 12 amino acids. DNA of the CDR3: TGTGCCAGCACAGGGTACACCGGGGAGCTGTTTTTT. This gives the protein CASTGYTGELFF.

The CDR3 DNA reads TGTGCCAGCAGCTCGGACTCAGAAGAGACCCAGTACTTC. Translated: CASSSDSEETQYF. This chain uses TRBV5-4 with TRBJ2-5; D is perhaps TRBD2 (5 bases). With 3 bases removed from V and 3 bases from J, the gap between germline ends came to 9 bases. Germline assignment: CDR1 SGHNT and CDR2 YYREEE (reference sequence). CDR3 length: 13 amino acids.

The rearrangement joins TRBV27 to TRBJ2-7; 7 bases are a match to TRBD2. CDR3 length: 18 amino acids. V lost 0 bases, J lost 0 bases, and 11 bases stayed unmatched. Germline loops: CDR1 MNHEY, CDR2 SMNVEV (reference sequence). Here the CDR3 DNA reads TGTGCCAGCAGTTTATCCGGTGGGTCGGGGGGTGTCTCCTACGAGCAGTACTTC. As protein: CASSLSGGSGGVSYEQYF.

This clone has only a few counts. The chain is built from TRBV30 and TRBJ1-5; D not certain. Germline V gives CDR1 GTSNPN, CDR2 SVGIG (reference sequence). V was clipped by 4 bases and J by 2 bases, with 9 bases between them. The CDR3 contains 13 residues. The chain's CDR3 is CAWTPPGNQPQHF. The CDR3 coding sequence is TGTGCCTGGACCCCCCCGGGCAATCAGCCCCAGCATTTT.

The V call is TRBV7-2, the J call TRBJ1-5; D possibly corresponds to TRBD1 (6 bases). The CDR3 covers 13 residues. CDR1 and CDR2 (germline): SGHTA, FQGNSA. Deletions cut 3 bases from V and 7 bases from J, with 10 bases between. As DNA, the CDR3 is TGTGCCAGCAGCTTGGTGGGGGCCCAGCCCCAGCATTTT. Translating gives CASSLVGAQPQHF.

The V and J genes are TRBV4-1 and TRBJ2-1; D uncertain. CDR1 MGHRA and CDR2 YSYEKL come from the germline V gene. The V gene lost 0 bases and the J gene lost 0 bases, with 12 bases spanning the gap. The CDR3 has 17 amino acids. CDR3 nucleotides: TGCGCCAGCAGCCAAGACGACTCCTTGAGCTCCTACAATGAGCAGTTCTTC. This sequence encodes CASSQDDSLSSYNEQFF.

This clone counts as medium-sized. The rearrangement links TRBV18 to TRBJ1-1; D uncertain. The CDR3 has 16 amino acids. V dropped 3 bases and J dropped 3 bases, with 17 bases sitting between them. The germline CDR1 and CDR2 sequences are KGHSH and LQKENI. This CDR3 is CASSPPGSGLDTEAFF. The CDR3 nucleotides are TGTGCCAGCTCACCCCCCGGCTCCGGGTTGGACACTGAAGCTTTCTTT.

The CDR3 here is CASSEDREETQYF. CDR3 DNA sequence: TGTGCCAGCAGCGAGGACAGGGAGGAGACCCAGTACTTC. This chain joins TRBV5-5 and TRBJ2-5; the match to TRBD1 covers 8 bases. V lost 4 bases to trimming and J lost 5 bases; unmatched junction nucleotides: 4. The CDR3 spans 13 residues. Germline V gene lookup returns CDR1 SGHKS and CDR2 YYEKEE (reference sequence). The whole variable domain, remainder taken from reference TRBV5-5 and TRBJ2-5, is DAGVTQSPTHLIKTRGQQVTLRCSPISGHKSVSWYQQVLGQGPQFIFQYYEKEERGRGNFPDRFSARQFPNYSSELNVNALLLGDSALYLCASSEDREETQYFGPGTRLLVL.

This clone was found a few times. The chain carries TRBV27 and TRBJ1-4; D ambiguous. Per germline, CDR1 MNHEY and CDR2 SMNVEV (reference sequence). V was pared by 4 bases and J by 4 bases, with 22 bases between. This CDR3 region has 18 residues. CDR3 bases: TGTGCCAGCAGTTCCCCTAGCGGAGGCGGGGTCATTAATGAAAAACTGTTTTTT. Residues: CASSSPSGGGVINEKLFF. The whole variable domain, filled in from reference TRBV27 and TRBJ1-4, reads EAQVTQNPRYLITVTGKKLTVTCSQNMNHEYMSWYRQDPGLGLRQIYYSMNVEVTDKGDVPEGYKVSRKEKRNFPLILESPSPNQTSLYFCASSSPSGGGVINEKLFFGSGTQLSVL.

The V call is TRBV5-4, the J call TRBJ2-1; D possibly corresponds to TRBD2 (5 bases). This CDR3 region has 14 residues. Germline V gives CDR1 SGHNT, CDR2 YYREEE (reference sequence). Trimming pared 1 base from V and 6 bases from J, leaving 11 bases between. CDR3 in DNA: TGTGCCAGCAGCTTGAGTAGCGCGCCCAATGAGCAGTTCTTC. This translates into CASSLSSAPNEQFF.

The chain uses TRBV9 and TRBJ1-1; no firm D call. The CDR3 covers 14 residues. Germline-derived CDR1 and CDR2 are SGDLS and YYNGEE. V lost 0 bases and J lost 4, with 10 bases in between. The CDR3 coding sequence is TGTGCCAGCAGCGTAGTTGGAGGCGGCACTGAAGCTTTCTTT. Protein: CASSVVGGGTEAFF. Full variable domain (outside the CDR3, taken from reference TRBV9 and TRBJ1-1): DSGVTQTPKHLITATGQRVTLRCSPRSGDLSVYWYQQSLDQGLQFLIQYYNGEERAKGNILERFSAQQFPDLHSELNLSSLELGDSALYFCASSVVGGGTEAFFGQGTRLTVV.

The chain uses TRBV30 and TRBJ1-1; D not resolved. CDR1 GTSNPN and CDR2 SVGIG come from the germline V gene (reference sequence). V was clipped by 7 bases and J by 8 bases, with 11 bases between them. CDR3 length: 10 amino acids. The CDR3 DNA sequence: TGTGCCTCGACAACGTTAGAAGCTTTCTTT. This codes for CASTTLEAFF.

The genes are TRBV15 and TRBJ1-3, with D tentatively TRBD1 (5 bases). The CDR3 totals 16 residues. V was trimmed by 1 base and J by 1 base, leaving 11 bases between them. The V gene's germline CDR1 is LNHNV and CDR2 YYDKDF (reference sequence). This CDR3 is CATSRAREFSGNTIYF. The CDR3 DNA reads as TGTGCCACCAGCAGAGCCAGGGAATTTTCTGGAAACACCATATATTTT.

The CDR3 is CSVAQAGEASYEQYF. The DNA of the CDR3 is TGCAGCGTTGCCCAGGCAGGTGAAGCCTCCTACGAGCAGTACTTC. The V gene is TRBV29-1, the J gene TRBJ2-7; D is unresolved. With 4 bases removed from V and 0 bases from J, the gap between germline ends came to 16 bases. Germline assignment: CDR1 SQVTM and CDR2 ANQGSEA. The CDR3 has 15 residues.

This clone is a singleton in its sample. The chain joins TRBV14 to TRBJ2-5; 8 bases line up with TRBD1. The J call is uncertain, as TRBJ2-7 better fits the DNA end. The CDR3 spans 15 residues. Germline CDR1 SGHDN, CDR2 FVKESK. The CDR3 protein is CASSHDRGASYEQYF. CDR3 sequence (DNA): TGTGCCAGCAGCCATGACAGGGGCGCCTCCTACGAGCAGTACTTC.

This sequence joins TRBV5-4 and TRBJ2-7, with D uncertain. The germline CDR1 and CDR2 sequences are SGHNT and YYREEE (reference sequence). The CDR3 consists of 13 residues. V lost 1 base to trimming and J lost 5 bases, with 10 bases between them. CDR3 region: CASSLNRVNEQYF. CDR3 in DNA: TGTGCCAGCAGCTTGAATCGGGTGAACGAGCAGTACTTC. The full variable domain, its missing parts supplied by reference TRBV5-4 and TRBJ2-7, is ETGVTQSPTHLIKTRGQQVTLRCSSQSGHNTVSWYQQALGQGPQFIFQYYREEENGRGNFPPRFSGLQFPNYSSELNVNALELDDSALYLCASSLNRVNEQYFGPGTRLTVT.

In its sample, this clone ranks as large. The chain links TRBV30 to TRBJ2-7; 9 nucleotides line up with TRBD1. Germline CDR1 and CDR2: GTSNPN and SVGIG (reference sequence). The CDR3 covers 15 residues. With V trimmed by 6 bases and J by 2 bases, 11 bases remained unmatched. CDR3 sequence: CACEPADRGAYEQYF. Written as DNA, the CDR3 is TGTGCCTGTGAACCCGCGGACAGGGGAGCCTACGAGCAGTACTTC.

The chain has TRBV10-3 and TRBJ1-1; 8 bases agree with TRBD1. The CDR3 is made up of 13 amino acids. V was pared by 7 bases and J by 1 base, with 2 bases of the junction left unmatched. CDR1 is ENHRY, CDR2 SYGVKD, per germline. This chain's CDR3 is CAITGQANTEAFF. The DNA for the CDR3 is TGTGCCATCACGGGACAGGCGAACACTGAAGCTTTCTTT.

The chain is built from TRBV7-6 and TRBJ2-1; the match to TRBD1 covers 7 bases. This CDR3 contains 16 residues. Germline trimming cut 5 bases from V and 10 bases from J; bases unmatched to any gene: 17. Germline CDR1 SGHVS, CDR2 FNYEAQ. CDR3 region: CASSDTSGQRWGEQFF. The CDR3, as DNA: TGTGCCAGCAGCGACACCTCGGGACAGCGATGGGGGGAGCAGTTCTTC.

This clone was picked up a small number of times. Relative to the germline gene, one junction end is altered; a read error may explain this. V gene TRBV9 combines with J gene TRBJ2-5; possibly TRBD1 for D (5 bases). The CDR3 is made up of 13 amino acids. The V gene's germline CDR1 is SGDLS and CDR2 YYNGEE. The DNA of the CDR3 is TGTGCCAGCAGCGTAGGCGGACAAGAGGCCCAGTACTTC. This translates into CASSVGGQEAQYF. The full variable domain, with the rest looked up from reference TRBV9 and TRBJ2-5, is DSGVTQTPKHLITATGQRVTLRCSPRSGDLSVYWYQQSLDQGLQFLIQYYNGEERAKGNILERFSAQQFPDLHSELNLSSLELGDSALYFCASSVGGQEAQYFGPGTRLLVL.

By proportion, this clone is large (0.1 to 1%). This chain connects TRBV15 to TRBJ2-3, with 10 bases lining up with TRBD1. This CDR3 is 14 amino acids long. The germline CDR1 and CDR2 sequences are LNHNV and YYDKDF (reference sequence). V gave up 6 bases and J gave up 3 bases; unmatched junction bases: 3. The CDR3 spells CATRDRGRTDTQYF. CDR3 sequence (DNA): TGTGCCACCAGAGACAGGGGGCGGACAGATACGCAGTATTTT.